What follows are 14 T cell receptor beta chains derived from one specimen sequenced in a study of monozygotic twins with inflammatory bowel disease. Using the 5' RACE reads, TCRdb records one entry per CDR3 protein without DNA. The listing contains 400,000 or so distinct CDR3 sequences. What was sequenced was blood. These receptors were collected from a human donor with ulcerative colitis or Crohn's disease, or a healthy co-twin of an affected twin (not recorded which).

The chain is built from TRBV18 and TRBJ1-1. Germline V gives CDR1 KGHSH, CDR2 LQKENI. CDR3 length equals 13 residues. This chain's CDR3 is CASSPQTRTEAFF.

The chain combines TRBV20-1 with TRBJ2-7; there is no DNA to check the TCRdb D call of TRBD1. CDR3 length equals 17 residues. Germline values: CDR1 DFQATT, CDR2 SNEGSKA (reference sequence). Here the CDR3 reads CSASSQYLGDRGVEQYF.

The chain employs TRBV5-1 and TRBJ2-4; TCRdb calls TRBD2, which cannot be checked without DNA. This CDR3 is 15 amino acids long. Germline V lookup: CDR1 SGHRS, CDR2 YFSETQ. CDR3 region: CASSSDGGAKNIQYF.

The J gene is TRBJ2-7, the V gene TRBV27; with no DNA, the TCRdb D assignment of TRBD1 cannot be verified. Germline V gene sequence: CDR1 MNHEY, CDR2 SMNVEV (reference sequence). The CDR3 spans 14 residues. The CDR3 reads CASSLTGQSYEQYF.

This chain uses TRBV6-5 with TRBJ2-1; TCRdb calls TRBD1, which cannot be checked without DNA. The CDR3 is 15 amino acids. Germline V gene data show CDR1 as MNHEY and CDR2 as SVGAGI. This CDR3 reads CASSYKRDKYNEQFF.

This chain uses TRBV7-9 with TRBJ2-1; the TRBD1 assignment by TCRdb is unverifiable without DNA. From germline, CDR1 is SEHNR and CDR2 FQNEAQ (reference sequence). The CDR3 spans 13 residues. This CDR3 is CASSPKGDNEQFF.

The chain couples TRBV7-9 to TRBJ1-1; TCRdb lists TRBD1, though no DNA is available to test this call. The CDR3 runs to 15 residues. In germline, CDR1 is SEHNR, CDR2 FQNEAQ (reference sequence). This CDR3 is CASTPPNGQNTEAFF.

The chain has TRBV10-2 and TRBJ2-1; as DNA is missing, the TRBD1 call by TCRdb cannot be tested. CDR3 size: 12 residues. Per germline, CDR1 WSHSY and CDR2 SAAADI. CDR3 protein: CASAWTGNEQFF.

This chain joins TRBV7-2 and TRBJ1-3. Germline lookup yields CDR1 SGHTA and CDR2 FQGNSA. This CDR3 is built from 15 residues. The CDR3 region is CASSLMFGVADTIYF.

The V and J genes are TRBV30 and TRBJ2-7; TCRdb's D call of TRBD1 is untestable without DNA. This CDR3 is built from 16 residues. The germline CDR1 and CDR2 sequences are GTSNPN and SVGIG (reference sequence). This chain's CDR3 is CAWSRPGQGVLYEQYF.

The rearrangement links TRBV5-1 to TRBJ2-2; TCRdb's assignment of TRBD1 cannot be checked, as there is no DNA. The CDR3 has 16 amino acids. The V gene's germline CDR1 is SGHRS and CDR2 YFSETQ. This CDR3 reads CASSSDQGPGAGELFF.

The chain is built from TRBV19 and TRBJ1-1. Germline V lookup: CDR1 LNHDA, CDR2 SQIVND (reference sequence). This CDR3 has 16 amino acids. CDR3 loop: CASSLGFGRKFDEAFF.

The rearrangement joins TRBV13 to TRBJ2-1; the TCRdb D gene call, TRBD1, has no DNA to confirm it. CDR1 is PRHDT, CDR2 FYEKMQ, per germline (reference sequence). This CDR3 is 15 amino acids long. CDR3: CASSLASGPPDEQFF.

The genes are TRBV15 and TRBJ2-5; TCRdb's D call, TRBD2, is unchecked because there is no DNA. There are 15 residues in the CDR3. The germline gives CDR1 LNHNV, CDR2 YYDKDF (reference sequence). The CDR3 reads CATSRGRADGSAQYF.